One sample yielded the 8 T cell receptor beta chains listed below, sequenced in a study of shared clonotypes between healthy human individuals. TCRdb's copy holds only in-frame clones and misses some; the assay was immunoSEQ multiplex PCR. The table records some 690,000 clones, roughly 87% of them present only once. Sequenced material: memory CD8+ T cells from PBMCs. Subset of the sample: CD45RO+ cells pooled with CCR7-negative TemRA cells. Receptors were obtained from a man younger than 35 in good health. Some clones in this sample may be carry-over from other donors' samples.

The chain employs TRBV28 and TRBJ1-5; D remains unclear. Trimming took 2 bases from V and 5 from J, leaving 16 bases between them. The CDR3 is 16 amino acids. Germline V gene data show CDR1 as MDHEN and CDR2 as SYDVKM. The CDR3 sequence: CASSLGLGRYDQPQHF. The CDR3 coding sequence is TGTGCCAGCAGTTTAGGGTTGGGAAGGTACGATCAGCCCCAGCATTTT.

The table lists this clone with many counts. Other DNA sequences within the sample encode an identical CDR3. This chain joins TRBV4-1 and TRBJ2-7, with 7 bases aligning to TRBD1. The germline V gene encodes CDR1 MGHRA and CDR2 YSYEKL. The junction had 14 bases not matched to a gene; V was cut back by 0 bases and J by 3 bases. This CDR3 is built from 18 residues. The DNA of the CDR3 is TGCGCCAGCAGCCAAGAACCCATTAGACAGGGCGGCTTCTACGAGCAGTACTTC. As protein: CASSQEPIRQGGFYEQYF.

The chain combines TRBV7-9 with TRBJ2-5; 9 bases line up with TRBD1. There are 19 residues in the CDR3. The germline gives CDR1 SEHNR, CDR2 FQNEAQ (reference sequence). Trimming cost V 3 bases and J 1 base; bases outside gene matches: 15. The CDR3 protein is CASSFNPGQGLWGQETQYF. CDR3 coding DNA: TGTGCCAGCAGCTTTAATCCGGGACAGGGCTTATGGGGCCAAGAGACCCAGTACTTC.

The V gene is TRBV28, the J gene TRBJ2-2, with unresolved D. In germline, CDR1 is MDHEN, CDR2 SYDVKM. CDR3 length: 15 residues. Trimming took 1 base from V and 4 from J, leaving 10 bases between them. CDR3 coding DNA: TGTGCCAGCAGTTTATTCGTTAAATTCACCGGGGAGCTGTTTTTT. This gives the protein CASSLFVKFTGELFF.

The V gene is TRBV28, the J gene TRBJ2-7; 9 nucleotides match TRBD2. CDR3 length equals 14 residues. Trimming cost V 3 bases and J 7 bases; bases outside gene matches: 7. Per the germline V gene, CDR1 is MDHEN and CDR2 is SYDVKM. As DNA, the CDR3 is TGTGCCAGCAGTTTCTTAGCGGGAGCGGATGAGCAGTACTTC. This gives the protein CASSFLAGADEQYF.

This clone was counted only a few times. The V and J genes are TRBV7-9 and TRBJ2-7; D may be TRBD2 (5 bases). The CDR3 contains 12 residues. CDR1 SEHNR and CDR2 FQNEAQ come from the germline V gene (reference sequence). V lost 2 bases, J lost 5 bases, and 7 bases lay in between. The CDR3 here is CASSLSGNEQYF. As DNA, the CDR3 is TGTGCCAGCAGCTTATCCGGGAACGAGCAGTACTTC. Using reference TRBV7-9 and TRBJ2-7 for the parts outside the CDR3, the full variable domain is DTGVSQNPRHKITKRGQNVTFRCDPISEHNRLYWYRQTLGQGPEFLTYFQNEAQLEKSRLLSDRFSAERPKGSFSTLEIQRTEQGDSAMYLCASSLSGNEQYFGPGTRLTVT.

This clone was observed a few times. This chain connects TRBV27 to TRBJ2-1; D remains unclear. This CDR3 is 13 amino acids long. Looked up from germline, CDR1 is MNHEY and CDR2 is SMNVEV (reference sequence). Between the trimmed V and J ends, which lost 7 bases and 7 bases, there was a span of 14 bases. CDR3 bases: TGTGCCAGCAAAGCCTCCCCCTGGAATGAGCAGTTCTTC. This gives the protein CASKASPWNEQFF.

This chain links TRBV29-1 with TRBJ2-7; D is uncertain. The V end lost 6 bases, the J end lost 1 base, and 13 bases lay between the germline ends. Per the germline V gene, CDR1 is SQVTM and CDR2 is ANQGSEA. CDR3 length: 13 residues. CDR3 residues: CSVRALNSYEQYF. The CDR3, as DNA: TGCAGCGTCAGAGCCTTGAATTCCTACGAGCAGTACTTC.